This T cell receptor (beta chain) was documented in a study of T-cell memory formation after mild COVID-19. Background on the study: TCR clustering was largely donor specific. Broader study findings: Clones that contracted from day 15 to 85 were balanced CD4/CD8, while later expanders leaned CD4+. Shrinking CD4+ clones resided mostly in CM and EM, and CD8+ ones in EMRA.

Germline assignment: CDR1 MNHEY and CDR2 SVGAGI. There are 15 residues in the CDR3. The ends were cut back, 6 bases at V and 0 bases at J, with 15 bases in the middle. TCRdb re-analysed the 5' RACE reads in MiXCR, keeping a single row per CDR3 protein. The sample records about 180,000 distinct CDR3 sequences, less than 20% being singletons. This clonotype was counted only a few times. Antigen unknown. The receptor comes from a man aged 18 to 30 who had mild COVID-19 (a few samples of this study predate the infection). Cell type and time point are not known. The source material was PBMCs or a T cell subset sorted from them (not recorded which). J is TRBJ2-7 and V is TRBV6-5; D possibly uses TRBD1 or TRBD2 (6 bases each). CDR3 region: CASSPLEGDSYEQYF. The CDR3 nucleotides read TGTGCCAGCAGCCCCCTGGAGGGGGACTCCTACGAGCAGTACTTC.